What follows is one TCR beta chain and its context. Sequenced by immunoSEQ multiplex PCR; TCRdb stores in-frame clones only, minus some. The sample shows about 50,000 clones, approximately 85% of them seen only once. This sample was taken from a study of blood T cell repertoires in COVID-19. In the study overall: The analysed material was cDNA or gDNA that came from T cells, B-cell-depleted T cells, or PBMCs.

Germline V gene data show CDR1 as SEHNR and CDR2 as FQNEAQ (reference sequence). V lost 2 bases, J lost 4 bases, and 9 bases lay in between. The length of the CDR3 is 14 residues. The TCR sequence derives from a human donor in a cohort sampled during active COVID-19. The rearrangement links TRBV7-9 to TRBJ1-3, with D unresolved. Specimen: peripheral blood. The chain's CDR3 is CASSLMGRGNTIYF. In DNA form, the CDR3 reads TGTGCCAGCAGCTTAATGGGCAGGGGAAACACCATATATTTT. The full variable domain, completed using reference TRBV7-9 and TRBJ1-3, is DTGVSQNPRHKITKRGQNVTFRCDPISEHNRLYWYRQTLGQGPEFLTYFQNEAQLEKSRLLSDRFSAERPKGSFSTLEIQRTEQGDSAMYLCASSLMGRGNTIYFGEGSWLTVV.